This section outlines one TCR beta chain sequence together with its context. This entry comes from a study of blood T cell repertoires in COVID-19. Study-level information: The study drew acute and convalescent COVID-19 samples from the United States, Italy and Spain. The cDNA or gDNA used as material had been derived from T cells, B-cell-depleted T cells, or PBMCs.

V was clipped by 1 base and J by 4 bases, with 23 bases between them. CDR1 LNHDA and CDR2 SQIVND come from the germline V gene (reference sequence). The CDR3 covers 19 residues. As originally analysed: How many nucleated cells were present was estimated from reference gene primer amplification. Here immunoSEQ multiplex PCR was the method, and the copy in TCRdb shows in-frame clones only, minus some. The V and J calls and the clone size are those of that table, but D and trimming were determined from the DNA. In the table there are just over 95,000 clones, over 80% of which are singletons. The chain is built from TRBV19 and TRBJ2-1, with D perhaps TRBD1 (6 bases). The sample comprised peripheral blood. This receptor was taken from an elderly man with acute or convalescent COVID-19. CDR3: CASSIGTPFQGPTYNEQFF. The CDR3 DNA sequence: TGTGCCAGTAGTATAGGAACCCCCTTTCAGGGGCCGACGTACAATGAGCAGTTCTTC. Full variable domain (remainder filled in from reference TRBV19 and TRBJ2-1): DGGITQSPKYLFRKEGQNVTLSCEQNLNHDAMYWYRQDPGQGLRLIYYSQIVNDFQKGDIAEGYSVSREKKESFPLTVTSAQKNPTAFYLCASSIGTPFQGPTYNEQFFGPGTRLTVL.